The 13 T cell receptor beta chains below all came from one sample that was sequenced in a study of OX40 agonist ivuxolimab in advanced cancers. Clones were read by immunoSEQ multiplex PCR, and TCRdb kept only the in-frame ones, dropping some. The repertoire holds about 61,000 clones, with approximately 86% as singletons. Here the sequenced sample was CD4+ or CD8+ T cells sorted from blood, taken in a trial of the OX40 agonist ivuxolimab. The source of these receptors is an adult with an advanced solid tumor such as melanoma, head and neck, liver or kidney cancer.

V and J are TRBV9 and TRBJ2-5; TRBD2 aligns across 13 bases. Per the germline V gene, CDR1 is SGDLS and CDR2 is YYNGEE. Trimming cost V 3 bases and J 2 bases; bases outside gene matches: 7. The CDR3 totals 17 residues. In nucleotides, the CDR3 is TGTGCCAGCAGCGGGGACCGGACTAGCGGGGGACAAGAGACCCAGTACTTC. It is translated as CASSGDRTSGGQETQYF.

For the CDR3, the DNA is TGTGCCAGCAGGGGGGCGGTGGGAACCTCCTCTGGAAACACCATATATTTT. It yields the protein CASRGAVGTSSGNTIYF. The chain couples TRBV28 to TRBJ1-3, with D maybe TRBD1 (6 bases). V was cut by 6 bases and J by 0 bases, with 18 bases left in between. Per the germline V gene, CDR1 is MDHEN and CDR2 is SYDVKM. This CDR3 has 17 amino acids.

The rearrangement joins TRBV18 to TRBJ1-4; D is uncertain. The germline V and J ends were trimmed by 2 bases and 8 bases, with 6 bases remaining between them. The CDR3 loop spans 12 amino acids. In germline, CDR1 is KGHSH, CDR2 LQKENI. The CDR3 protein is CASSPSREKLFF. DNA for the CDR3: TGTGCCAGCTCACCATCGAGGGAAAAACTGTTTTTT.

This clone has just a few counts. The chain links TRBV2 to TRBJ1-1; D remains ambiguous. Germline V gene sequence: CDR1 SNHLY, CDR2 FYNNEI. The CDR3 runs 17 residues. V was pared by 5 bases and J by 0 bases, with 19 bases between. The CDR3 nucleotides are TGTGCCAGCAGTTATTCCCCTGAGGGCCTTATGAACACTGAAGCTTTCTTT. Amino acids: CASSYSPEGLMNTEAFF.

This sequence joins TRBV27 and TRBJ1-2; TRBD1 matches 7 bases. Germline-derived CDR1 and CDR2 are MNHEY and SMNVEV (reference sequence). V lost 0 bases and J lost 9; bases outside the gene matches: 7. The length of the CDR3 is 14 residues. CDR3 coding DNA: TGTGCCAGCAGTTTATCGCGACAGGGTACGAGCTACACCTTC. It translates to CASSLSRQGTSYTF.

This clone was seen just once. For the CDR3, the DNA is TGTGCCAGTAGCCCCGGGGTAGCGGGCGGGTCCGGGGAGCTGTTTTTT. It translates to CASSPGVAGGSGELFF. The genes are TRBV19 and TRBJ2-2, with 7 nucleotides matching TRBD2. V lost 6 bases and J lost 6; bases outside the gene matches: 13. Germline CDR1 and CDR2: LNHDA and SQIVND (reference sequence). CDR3 length: 16 residues.

This clone was recorded once. V usage is TRBV5-4 and J usage is TRBJ2-7, with unresolved D. The CDR3 is 15 residues long. Trimming stripped 4 bases from V and 3 bases from J, with 17 bases between. CDR1 and CDR2 (germline): SGHNT, YYREEE (reference sequence). The CDR3 coding sequence is TGTGCCAGCAGCCCCGGTTCGGGTTTCGGCTACGAGCAGTACTTC. The encoded protein is CASSPGSGFGYEQYF. Full variable domain (rest looked up from reference TRBV5-4 and TRBJ2-7): ETGVTQSPTHLIKTRGQQVTLRCSSQSGHNTVSWYQQALGQGPQFIFQYYREEENGRGNFPPRFSGLQFPNYSSELNVNALELDDSALYLCASSPGSGFGYEQYFGPGTRLTVT.

The chain has TRBV10-3 and TRBJ1-1, with TRBD1 as a possible D gene (5 bases). The germline V gene encodes CDR1 ENHRY and CDR2 SYGVKD. Trimming took off 3 bases at V and 11 bases at J, with 13 bases between the two ends. The CDR3 contains 12 residues. In nucleotides, the CDR3 is TGTGCCATCAGTGATGGCGGGGCAATGGCTTTCTTT. It specifies CAISDGGAMAFF.

J is TRBJ1-1 and V is TRBV5-8, with D hard to call. V was clipped by 6 bases and J by 0 bases, with 9 bases between them. The length of the CDR3 is 13 residues. The germline V gene encodes CDR1 SGHTS and CDR2 YDEGEE. CDR3 residues: CASNRGMNTEAFF. As DNA, the CDR3 is TGTGCCAGCAATAGAGGGATGAACACTGAAGCTTTCTTT.

This clone was seen just once. The chain couples TRBV5-6 to TRBJ1-2; no clear D. CDR1 is SGHDT, CDR2 YYEEEE, per germline. V lost 5 bases and J lost 3, with 14 bases in between. The CDR3 contains 14 residues. The CDR3 spells CASRPRLGYYGYTF. CDR3 coding DNA: TGTGCCAGCAGACCTAGACTGGGCTACTATGGCTACACCTTC.

This clone turned up a few times. The V and J genes are TRBV6-5 and TRBJ1-3; TRBD1 matches at 7 bases. The CDR3 covers 13 residues. Germline trimming cut 8 bases from V and 6 bases from J; bases unmatched to any gene: 7. Looked up from germline, CDR1 is MNHEY and CDR2 is SVGAGI. CDR3 in amino acids: CASGSTGSNTIYF. CDR3 nucleotide sequence: TGTGCCAGCGGATCGACAGGGTCAAACACCATATATTTT.

This chain connects TRBV6-5 to TRBJ1-2; no definite D call. Trimming pared 8 bases from V and 4 bases from J, leaving 17 bases between. The CDR3 sequence is 14 residues long. Germline lookup yields CDR1 MNHEY and CDR2 SVGAGI. CDR3 nucleotides: TGTGCCAGCGCTAACACAGTTTCTAGCTATGGCTACACCTTC. Translating gives CASANTVSSYGYTF.

This chain uses TRBV7-6 with TRBJ1-2; D is uncertain. Trimming removed 1 base at V and 3 bases at J, with 12 bases between. This CDR3 is built from 15 residues. The germline V gene encodes CDR1 SGHVS and CDR2 FNYEAQ. Here the CDR3 reads CASSLGGVWDYGYTF. The CDR3, as DNA: TGTGCCAGCAGCTTAGGAGGAGTTTGGGACTATGGCTACACCTTC.